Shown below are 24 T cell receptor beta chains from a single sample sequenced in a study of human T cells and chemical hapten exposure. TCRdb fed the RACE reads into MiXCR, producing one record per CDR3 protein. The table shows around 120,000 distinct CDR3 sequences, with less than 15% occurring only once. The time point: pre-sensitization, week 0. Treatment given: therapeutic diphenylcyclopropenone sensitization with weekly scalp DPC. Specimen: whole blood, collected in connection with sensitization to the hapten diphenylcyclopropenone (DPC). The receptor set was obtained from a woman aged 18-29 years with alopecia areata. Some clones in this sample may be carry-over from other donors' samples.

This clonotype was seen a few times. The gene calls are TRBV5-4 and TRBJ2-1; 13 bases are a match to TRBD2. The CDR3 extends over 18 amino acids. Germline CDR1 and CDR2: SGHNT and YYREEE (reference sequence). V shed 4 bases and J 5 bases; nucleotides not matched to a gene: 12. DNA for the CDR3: TGTGCCAGCAGCCTTACTAGCGGGGGGGCCTACGGAGACAATGAGCAGTTCTTC. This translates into CASSLTSGGAYGDNEQFF.

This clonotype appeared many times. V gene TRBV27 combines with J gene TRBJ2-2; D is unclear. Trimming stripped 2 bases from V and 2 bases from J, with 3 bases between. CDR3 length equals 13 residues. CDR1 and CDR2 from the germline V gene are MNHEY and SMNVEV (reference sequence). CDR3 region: CASSLLNTGELFF. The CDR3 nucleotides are TGTGCCAGCAGTTTACTCAACACCGGGGAGCTGTTTTTT.

The CDR3 loop reads CASSPGRVQYF. CDR3 bases: TGTGCCAGCAGCCCCGGTAGGGTGCAGTACTTC. The V gene is TRBV14, the J gene TRBJ2-7; D unresolved. V dropped 4 bases and J dropped 9 bases, with 10 bases sitting between them. From germline, CDR1 is SGHDN and CDR2 FVKESK. CDR3 size: 11 residues. The whole variable domain, filled in from reference TRBV14 and TRBJ2-7, reads EAGVTQFPSHSVIEKGQTVTLRCDPISGHDNLYWYRRVMGKEIKFLLHFVKESKQDESGMPNNRFLAERTGGTYSTLKVQPAELEDSGVYFCASSPGRVQYFGPGTRLTVT.

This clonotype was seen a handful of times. The CDR3 here is CASSDGQIYEQYF. In nucleotides, the CDR3 is TGTGCCAGCAGCGACGGGCAAATCTACGAGCAGTACTTC. This chain uses TRBV28 with TRBJ2-7; D uncertain. Trimming left V 6 bases short and J 3 bases short, with 12 bases between. In germline, CDR1 is MDHEN, CDR2 SYDVKM. CDR3 length: 13 amino acids.

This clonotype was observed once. The CDR3 coding sequence is TGTGCCAGCAGTTACTCTGGCAGGGGGCAATTCGTGGCCAACGTCCTGACTTTC. It specifies CASSYSGRGQFVANVLTF. The chain couples TRBV6-5 to TRBJ2-6; 8 bases fit TRBD1. CDR3 length: 18 amino acids. Germline CDR1 MNHEY, CDR2 SVGAGI. J lost 6 bases, V lost 0 bases, and 10 bases had no gene match.

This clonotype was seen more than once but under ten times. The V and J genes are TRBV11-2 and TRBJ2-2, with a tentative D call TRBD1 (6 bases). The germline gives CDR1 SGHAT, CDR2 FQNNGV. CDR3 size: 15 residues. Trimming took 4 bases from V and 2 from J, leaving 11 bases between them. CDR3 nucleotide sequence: TGTGCCAGCAGCTCCTGGACAGAAAACACCGGGGAGCTGTTTTTT. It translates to CASSSWTENTGELFF. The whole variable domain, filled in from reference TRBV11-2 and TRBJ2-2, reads EAGVAQSPRYKIIEKRQSVAFWCNPISGHATLYWYQQILGQGPKLLIQFQNNGVVDDSQLPKDRFSAERLKGVDSTLKIQPAKLEDSAVYLCASSSWTENTGELFFGEGSRLTVL.

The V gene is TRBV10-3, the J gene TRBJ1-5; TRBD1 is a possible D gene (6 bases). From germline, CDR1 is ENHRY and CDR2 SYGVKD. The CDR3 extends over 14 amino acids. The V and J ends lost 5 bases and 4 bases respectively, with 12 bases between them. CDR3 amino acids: CAISHGTPNQPQHF. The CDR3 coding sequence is TGTGCCATCAGTCACGGGACACCTAATCAGCCCCAGCATTTT.

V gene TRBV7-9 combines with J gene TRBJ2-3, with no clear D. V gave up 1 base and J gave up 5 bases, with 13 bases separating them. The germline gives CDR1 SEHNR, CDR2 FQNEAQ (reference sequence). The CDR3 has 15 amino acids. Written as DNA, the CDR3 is TGTGCCAGCAGCTTAGTCCGGGCAAGTCGAGATACGCAGTATTTT. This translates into CASSLVRASRDTQYF.

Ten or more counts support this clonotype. The CDR3 is CASRTTGGTEAFF. CDR3 nucleotide sequence: TGTGCCAGCAGAACAACAGGGGGCACTGAAGCTTTCTTT. The chain recombines TRBV5-6 with TRBJ1-1; TRBD1 matches 8 bases. Germline values: CDR1 SGHDT, CDR2 YYEEEE. The CDR3 has 13 residues. J was trimmed by 4 bases and V by 5 bases; bases with no gene match: 4.

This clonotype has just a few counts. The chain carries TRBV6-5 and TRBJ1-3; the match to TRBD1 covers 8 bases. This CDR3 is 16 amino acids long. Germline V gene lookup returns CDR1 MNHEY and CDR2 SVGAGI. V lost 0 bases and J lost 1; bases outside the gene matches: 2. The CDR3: CASSYSTGGSGNTIYF. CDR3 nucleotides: TGTGCCAGCAGTTACTCTACAGGGGGATCTGGAAACACCATATATTTT.

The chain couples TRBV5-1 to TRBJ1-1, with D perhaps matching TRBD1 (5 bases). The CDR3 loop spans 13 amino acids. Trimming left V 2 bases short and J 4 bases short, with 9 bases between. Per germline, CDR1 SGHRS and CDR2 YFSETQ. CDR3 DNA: TGCGCCAGCAGCTTTGAGGGGAGCACTGAAGCTTTCTTT. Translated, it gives CASSFEGSTEAFF.

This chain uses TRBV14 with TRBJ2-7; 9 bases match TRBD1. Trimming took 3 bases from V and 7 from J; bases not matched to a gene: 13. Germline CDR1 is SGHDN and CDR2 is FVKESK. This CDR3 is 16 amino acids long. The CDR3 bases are TGTGCCAGCAGCCAGATACCGGGACAGGGAGTTGTAGAGCAGTACTTC. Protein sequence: CASSQIPGQGVVEQYF. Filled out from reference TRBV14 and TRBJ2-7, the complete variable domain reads EAGVTQFPSHSVIEKGQTVTLRCDPISGHDNLYWYRRVMGKEIKFLLHFVKESKQDESGMPNNRFLAERTGGTYSTLKVQPAELEDSGVYFCASSQIPGQGVVEQYFGPGTRLTVT.

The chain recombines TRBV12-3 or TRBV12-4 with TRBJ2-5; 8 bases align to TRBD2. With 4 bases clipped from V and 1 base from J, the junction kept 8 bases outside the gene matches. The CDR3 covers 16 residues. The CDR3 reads CASSSGGVSPQETQYF. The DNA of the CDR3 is TGTGCCAGCAGTTCCGGGGGGGTCTCGCCCCAAGAGACCCAGTACTTC.

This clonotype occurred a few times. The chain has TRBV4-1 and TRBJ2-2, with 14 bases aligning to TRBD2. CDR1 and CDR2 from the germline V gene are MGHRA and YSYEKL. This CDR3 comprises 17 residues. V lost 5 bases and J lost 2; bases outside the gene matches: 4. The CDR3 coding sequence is TGCGCCAGCAGCGGAGGGACTAGCGGGAGAAACACCGGGGAGCTGTTTTTT. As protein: CASSGGTSGRNTGELFF.

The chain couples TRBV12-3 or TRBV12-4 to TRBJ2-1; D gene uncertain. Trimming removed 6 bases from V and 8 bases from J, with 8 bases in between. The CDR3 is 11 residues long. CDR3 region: CASSPKDEQFF. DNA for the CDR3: TGTGCCAGCAGCCCCAAGGATGAGCAGTTCTTC.

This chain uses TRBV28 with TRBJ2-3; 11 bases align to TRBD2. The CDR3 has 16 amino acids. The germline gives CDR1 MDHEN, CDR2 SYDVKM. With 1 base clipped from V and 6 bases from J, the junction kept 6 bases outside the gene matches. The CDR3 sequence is CASSLSLAGARDTQYF. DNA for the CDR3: TGTGCCAGCAGTTTATCACTAGCGGGGGCTCGGGATACGCAGTATTTT.

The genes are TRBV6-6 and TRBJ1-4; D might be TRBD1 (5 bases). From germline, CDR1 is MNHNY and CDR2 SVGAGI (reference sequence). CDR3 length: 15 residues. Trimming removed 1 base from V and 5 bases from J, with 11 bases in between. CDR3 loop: CASSYLTVSNEKLFF. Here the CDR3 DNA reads TGTGCCAGCAGTTACTTGACAGTTTCAAATGAAAAACTGTTTTTT.

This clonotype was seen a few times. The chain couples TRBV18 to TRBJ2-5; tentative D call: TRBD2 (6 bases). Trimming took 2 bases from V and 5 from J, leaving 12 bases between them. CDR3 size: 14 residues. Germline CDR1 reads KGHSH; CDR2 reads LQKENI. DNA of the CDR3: TGTGCCAGCTCACCATCGACTAGTCAGGAGACCCAGTACTTC. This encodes CASSPSTSQETQYF.

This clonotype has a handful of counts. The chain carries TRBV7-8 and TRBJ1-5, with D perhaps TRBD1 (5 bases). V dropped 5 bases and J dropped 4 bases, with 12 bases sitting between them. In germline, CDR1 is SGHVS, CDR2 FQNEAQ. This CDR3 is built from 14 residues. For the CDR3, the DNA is TGTGCCAGCAGCCTTCGGACAAGAAATCAGCCCCAGCATTTT. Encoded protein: CASSLRTRNQPQHF. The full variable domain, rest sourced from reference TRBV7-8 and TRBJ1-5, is GAGVSQSPRYKVAKRGQDVALRCDPISGHVSLFWYQQALGQGPEFLTYFQNEAQLDKSGLPSDRFFAERPEGSVSTLKIQRTQQEDSAVYLCASSLRTRNQPQHFGDGTRLSIL.

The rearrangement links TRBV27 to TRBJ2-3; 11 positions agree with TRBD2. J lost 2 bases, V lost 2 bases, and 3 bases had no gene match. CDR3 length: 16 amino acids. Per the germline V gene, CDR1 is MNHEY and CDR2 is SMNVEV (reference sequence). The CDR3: CASSLVTSGDTDTQYF. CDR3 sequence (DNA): TGTGCCAGCAGTTTAGTGACTAGCGGGGACACAGATACGCAGTATTTT.

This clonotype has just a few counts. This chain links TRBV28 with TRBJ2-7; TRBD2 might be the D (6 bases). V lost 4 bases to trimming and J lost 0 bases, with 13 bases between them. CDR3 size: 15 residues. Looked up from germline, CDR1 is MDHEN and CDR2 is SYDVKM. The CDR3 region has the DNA TGTGCCAGCAGTTCCCCAGGCGGGGTCTCCTACGAGCAGTACTTC. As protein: CASSSPGGVSYEQYF.

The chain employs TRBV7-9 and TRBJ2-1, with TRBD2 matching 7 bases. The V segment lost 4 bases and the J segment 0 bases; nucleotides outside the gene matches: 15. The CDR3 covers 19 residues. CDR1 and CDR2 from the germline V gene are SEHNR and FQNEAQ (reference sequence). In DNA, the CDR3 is TGTGCCAGCAGCTCCATGGGGCTAGCGGTGGGGAGCTCCTACAATGAGCAGTTCTTC. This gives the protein CASSSMGLAVGSSYNEQFF.

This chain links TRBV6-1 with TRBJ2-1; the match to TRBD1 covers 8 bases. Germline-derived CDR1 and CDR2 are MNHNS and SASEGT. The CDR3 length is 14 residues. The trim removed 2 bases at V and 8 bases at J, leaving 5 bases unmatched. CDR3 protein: CASSERTGSDEQFF. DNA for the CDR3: TGTGCCAGCAGTGAACGGACAGGGAGCGATGAGCAGTTCTTC.

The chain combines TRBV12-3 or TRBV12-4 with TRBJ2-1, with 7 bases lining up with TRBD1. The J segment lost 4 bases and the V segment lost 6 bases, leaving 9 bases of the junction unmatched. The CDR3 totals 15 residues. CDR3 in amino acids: CASRTPGQNYNEQFF. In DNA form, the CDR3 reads TGTGCCAGCAGGACTCCGGGACAGAATTACAATGAGCAGTTCTTC.